Listed below are T cell receptor beta chains from one sample, sequenced in a study of identical twins. Each CDR3 protein gets one entry after TCRdb re-called the 5' RACE reads with MiXCR. The sample holds approximately 500,000 distinct CDR3 sequences, around 24% seen once. The data were also submitted as part of a second study, on T cells expressing NK-cell markers.

Sequenced input: CD4+ T cells sorted from blood. The source of these receptors is a woman under 30 in good health. The CDR3 runs from the conserved cysteine through the conserved F or W. A D gene is named only where the DNA matches it firmly. The listing skips clone size in some rows; elsewhere it reads once, few, many or a size class.

V: TRBV14; J: TRBJ2-3; size: few; D: NA; CDR3: CASSQIGDTDTQYF; DNA: TGTGCCAGCAGCCAAATTGGGGATACAGATACGCAGTATTTT
V: TRBV5-6; J: TRBJ2-4; size: NA; D: NA; CDR3: CASCRGELAKNIQYF; DNA: TGTGCCAGCTGTAGGGGGGAACTAGCCAAAAACATTCAGTACTTC
V: TRBV9; J: TRBJ1-2; size: few; D: NA; CDR3: CASSVGPSANYGYTF; DNA: TGTGCCAGCAGCGTAGGGCCCTCTGCTAACTATGGCTACACCTTC
V: TRBV20-1; J: TRBJ2-3; size: NA; D: NA; CDR3: CSGHRTDTQYF; DNA: TGCAGTGGTCATCGGACAGATACGCAGTATTTT
V: TRBV29-1; J: TRBJ2-1; size: few; D: NA; CDR3: CSVLETYNEQFF; DNA: TGCAGCGTTTTAGAAACCTACAATGAGCAGTTCTTC
V: TRBV29-1; J: TRBJ1-2; size: NA; D: NA; CDR3: CSVGQALNYGYTF; DNA: TGCAGCGTTGGACAGGCCCTTAACTATGGCTACACCTTC
V: TRBV6-5; J: TRBJ2-7; size: NA; D: NA; CDR3: CASSYQGRSYEQYF; DNA: TGTGCCAGCAGTTACCAGGGACGCTCCTACGAGCAGTACTTC
V: TRBV12-5; J: TRBJ1-1; size: NA; D: NA; CDR3: CASGLSTVVDLSTEAFF; DNA: TGTGCTAGTGGTTTGTCAACGGTTGTGGACTTATCCACTGAAGCTTTCTTT
V: TRBV9; J: TRBJ2-3; size: NA; D: NA; CDR3: CASSVAAGNTQYF; DNA: TGTGCCAGCAGCGTAGCGGCTGGGAATACGCAGTATTTT
V: TRBV15; J: TRBJ2-2; size: NA; D: TRBD1; CDR3: CATSRSGTANTGELFF; DNA: TGTGCCACCAGCAGATCCGGGACAGCGAACACCGGGGAGCTGTTTTTT
V: TRBV7-9; J: TRBJ2-1; size: NA; D: TRBD2; CDR3: CASRPIGTSGRSDEQFF; DNA: TGTGCCAGCAGACCTATAGGGACTAGCGGGAGGTCGGATGAGCAGTTCTTC
V: TRBV27; J: TRBJ2-2; size: few; D: NA; CDR3: CASRIGSEGYGELFF; DNA: TGTGCCAGCAGGATCGGATCTGAGGGTTACGGGGAGCTGTTTTTT
V: TRBV3-1; J: TRBJ2-1; size: NA; D: NA; CDR3: CASSQDPGVLRNEQFF; DNA: TGTGCCAGCAGCCAAGACCCGGGGGTCCTAAGAAATGAGCAGTTCTTC
V: TRBV12-3/TRBV12-4; J: TRBJ2-4; size: NA; D: NA; CDR3: CASSGQAGSNIQYF; DNA: TGTGCCAGCTCAGGGCAGGCGGGTTCAAACATTCAGTACTTC
V: TRBV12-3/TRBV12-4; J: TRBJ2-2; size: few; D: TRBD2; CDR3: CASSFAREALTGELFF; DNA: TGTGCCAGCAGCTTTGCTCGGGAGGCCCTCACCGGGGAGCTGTTTTTT
V: TRBV20-1; J: TRBJ1-4; size: few; D: TRBD1; CDR3: CSAVQGVGDEKLFF; DNA: TGCAGTGCTGTACAGGGGGTCGGGGATGAAAAACTGTTTTTT
V: TRBV5-6; J: TRBJ1-1; size: few; D: NA; CDR3: CASSLLMGWNTEAFF; DNA: TGTGCCAGCAGCCTCCTAATGGGTTGGAACACTGAAGCTTTCTTT
V: TRBV20-1; J: TRBJ2-3; size: NA; D: NA; CDR3: CSARGHPQTSTDTQYF; DNA: TGCAGTGCTAGGGGCCACCCACAGACTAGCACAGATACGCAGTATTTT
V: TRBV5-6; J: TRBJ2-7; size: NA; D: TRBD1; CDR3: CASSSLTGTYEQYF; DNA: TGTGCCAGCAGCTCACTGACAGGGACCTACGAGCAGTACTTC
V: TRBV7-2; J: TRBJ2-5; size: few; D: NA; CDR3: CASSLGFLVVRETQYF; DNA: TGTGCCAGCAGCTTAGGGTTTCTGGTAGTACGAGAGACCCAGTACTTC
V: TRBV4-3; J: TRBJ2-3; size: NA; D: NA; CDR3: CASSRAGTGDTQYF; DNA: TGCGCCAGCAGCCGTGCGGGGACGGGAGATACGCAGTATTTT
V: TRBV6-2/TRBV6-3; J: TRBJ1-1; size: few; D: TRBD1; CDR3: CASRDGQVQTEAFF; DNA: TGTGCCAGCAGGGACGGACAGGTACAAACTGAAGCTTTCTTT
V: TRBV7-9; J: TRBJ2-1; size: NA; D: NA; CDR3: CASSPRLLTYNEQFF; DNA: TGTGCCAGCAGCCCGCGGCTTTTGACCTACAATGAGCAGTTCTTC
V: TRBV29-1; J: TRBJ1-1; size: NA; D: NA; CDR3: CSVEDRGGANTEAFF; DNA: TGCAGCGTTGAAGATCGTGGGGGGGCGAACACTGAAGCTTTCTTT
V: TRBV3-1; J: TRBJ2-3; size: few; D: NA; CDR3: CASSQEGGLGTDTQYF; DNA: TGTGCCAGCAGCCAAGAAGGGGGGCTTGGCACAGATACGCAGTATTTT
V: TRBV3-1; J: TRBJ1-2; size: many; D: TRBD1; CDR3: CASSRGTGGDYGYTF; DNA: TGTGCCAGCAGCCGCGGGACAGGGGGCGACTATGGCTACACCTTC
V: TRBV7-3; J: TRBJ2-7; size: NA; D: TRBD1; CDR3: CASSLRGKDGQGHYEQYF; DNA: TGTGCCAGCAGCTTACGCGGGAAAGATGGACAGGGGCACTACGAGCAGTACTTC
V: TRBV5-1; J: TRBJ2-7; size: NA; D: NA; CDR3: CASSPLDGAYEQYF; DNA: TGCGCCAGCAGCCCCCTGGACGGTGCCTACGAGCAGTACTTC
V: TRBV25-1; J: TRBJ2-7; size: NA; D: TRBD1; CDR3: CASSEYNRGHEQYF; DNA: TGTGCCAGCAGTGAATATAACAGGGGACACGAGCAGTACTTC
V: TRBV20-1; J: TRBJ2-7; size: once; D: TRBD2; CDR3: CSASPVAGGSAYEQYF; DNA: TGCAGTGCTAGTCCGGTAGCGGGAGGATCCGCCTACGAGCAGTACTTC
V: TRBV3-1; J: TRBJ2-2; size: NA; D: TRBD1; CDR3: CASSQIQGAGELFF; DNA: TGTGCCAGCAGCCAAATCCAGGGGGCCGGGGAGCTGTTTTTT
V: TRBV20-1; J: TRBJ2-5; size: few; D: NA; CDR3: CSASGQGSQETQYF; DNA: TGCAGTGCTTCGGGCCAAGGTTCTCAAGAGACCCAGTACTTC
V: TRBV12-3/TRBV12-4; J: TRBJ2-5; size: NA; D: TRBD1; CDR3: CASSSDREETQYF; DNA: TGTGCCAGCAGTTCAGACAGGGAAGAGACCCAGTACTTC
V: TRBV6-5; J: TRBJ1-2; size: many; D: NA; CDR3: CASSYGLGARGYTF; DNA: TGTGCCAGCAGTTATGGCCTAGGGGCGCGCGGCTACACCTTC
V: TRBV5-5; J: TRBJ2-1; size: NA; D: TRBD1; CDR3: CASSLRQGHPNEQFF; DNA: TGTGCCAGCAGCCTAAGACAGGGCCATCCGAATGAGCAGTTCTTC
V: TRBV5-1; J: TRBJ1-1; size: NA; D: TRBD1; CDR3: CASSPRQGALLSTEAFF; DNA: TGCGCCAGCAGCCCACGACAGGGGGCCCTCCTATCGACTGAAGCTTTCTTT
V: TRBV20-1; J: TRBJ2-4; size: once; D: NA; CDR3: CSAIKGGNIQYF; DNA: TGCAGTGCTATAAAGGGAGGAAACATTCAGTACTTC
V: TRBV20-1; J: TRBJ2-3; size: NA; D: NA; CDR3: CSVARGTDTQYF; DNA: TGCAGCGTTGCTAGGGGCACAGATACGCAGTATTTT
V: TRBV29-1; J: TRBJ2-1; size: NA; D: NA; CDR3: CSVGTSGSYNEQFF; DNA: TGCAGCGTTGGGACGAGCGGGTCATACAATGAGCAGTTCTTC
V: TRBV20-1; J: TRBJ2-3; size: NA; D: NA; CDR3: CSARDLGRGLTDTQYF; DNA: TGCAGTGCTAGAGATCTCGGGCGGGGGCTTACAGATACGCAGTATTTT
V: TRBV12-3/TRBV12-4; J: TRBJ2-2; size: many; D: NA; CDR3: CASSPRGELFF; DNA: TGTGCCAGCAGCCCCAGGGGGGAGCTGTTTTTT
V: TRBV7-2; J: TRBJ2-1; size: NA; D: NA; CDR3: CASRLGNPPYNEQFF; DNA: TGTGCCAGCAGGCTCGGGAATCCCCCCTACAATGAGCAGTTCTTC
V: TRBV18; J: TRBJ1-6; size: NA; D: NA; CDR3: CASSPQEQISPLHF; DNA: TGTGCCAGCTCACCGCAGGAACAAATCTCACCCCTCCACTTT
V: TRBV20-1; J: TRBJ2-5; size: many; D: TRBD1; CDR3: CSAIRQGGETQYF; DNA: TGCAGTGCTATTCGACAGGGGGGGGAGACCCAGTACTTC
V: TRBV5-1; J: TRBJ2-4; size: few; D: NA; CDR3: CASSRWDLHIQYF; DNA: TGCGCCAGCAGTCGGTGGGACCTGCACATTCAGTACTTC
V: TRBV28; J: TRBJ2-7; size: NA; D: TRBD1; CDR3: CASRVDRVGYEQYF; DNA: TGTGCCAGCAGGGTGGACAGGGTCGGCTACGAGCAGTACTTC
V: TRBV5-1; J: TRBJ2-1; size: NA; D: NA; CDR3: CASSEGVGDEQFF; DNA: TGCGCCAGCAGCGAGGGAGTTGGGGATGAGCAGTTCTTC
V: TRBV12-3/TRBV12-4; J: TRBJ2-5; size: NA; D: TRBD2; CDR3: CASTLVTSGGAGQETQYF; DNA: TGTGCCAGCACTCTCGTGACTAGCGGGGGGGCAGGGCAAGAGACCCAGTACTTC
V: TRBV20-1; J: TRBJ2-3; size: NA; D: NA; CDR3: CSPTSGETSTDTQYF; DNA: TGCAGTCCGACCTCCGGGGAGACTAGCACAGATACGCAGTATTTT